The table lists the clone carrying this T cell receptor beta chain with a few counts. There are 14 residues in the CDR3. Germline CDR1 is DFQATT and CDR2 is SNEGSKA (reference sequence). Trimming took off 3 bases at V and 9 bases at J, with 18 bases between the two ends. The record originates from a study of blood T cells in healthy people across ages. The second PCR ran roughly 7 to 11 cycles with a sample-barcoded 5' primer and J-beta primers. Samples each returned at least 2.5 million CDR3-containing paired-end reads. TCRdb reprocessed the 5' RACE reads with MiXCR, giving one entry per CDR3 protein. Of about 1.4 million distinct CDR3 sequences in the sample, approximately 59% were seen once.

This chain links TRBV20-1 with TRBJ2-1; D is perhaps TRBD2 (6 bases). The sequence was collected from a man in his late teens or twenties in good health. Sequences were obtained from blood. CDR3 coding DNA: TGCAGTGCTAGTCCTCTAGCGAGCTCGGGTGAGCAGTTCTTC. It specifies CSASPLASSGEQFF.